This T cell receptor (beta chain) was sequenced in a study of blood T cell repertoires in COVID-19. Repertoires were generated with immunoSEQ multiplex PCR, while TCRdb's copy carries only in-frame clones and drops some. The repertoire holds about 140,000 clones, with approximately 84% as singletons. From germline, CDR1 is SEHNR and CDR2 FQNEAQ (reference sequence). There are 16 residues in the CDR3. The V segment lost 5 bases and the J segment 1 base; nucleotides outside the gene matches: 10. The chain couples TRBV7-9 to TRBJ1-1, with 7 bases lining up with TRBD1. The clonotype comes from a woman aged 55-70 years with acute or convalescent COVID-19. The sample taken for sequencing was peripheral blood. The CDR3 loop is CASSPLPGTANTEAFF. CDR3 in DNA: TGTGCCAGCAGCCCCCTCCCCGGGACAGCGAACACTGAAGCTTTCTTT.